The source of this T cell receptor (beta chain) is a study of response to subunit inactivated influenza vaccine. Of note for this clonotype: The antigen remains unidentified.

Study-wide results and caveats: The authors offered the suggestion that each seasonal influenza vaccination recruits few new T cells.

One entry per CDR3 protein results from TCRdb running MiXCR on the RT-PCR reads. The sample has 450,000 to 500,000 distinct CDR3 sequences; roughly 9.8% are singletons. This CDR3 is 14 amino acids long. Trimming removed 2 bases from V and 3 bases from J, with 10 bases in between. CDR1 is MDHEN, CDR2 SYDVKM, per germline. The material was PBMCs from blood, obtained 45 days after vaccination. This sequence was found in a man in his forties or fifties who received an inactivated influenza vaccine. The rearrangement uses TRBV28 and TRBJ1-2, with D maybe TRBD1 (6 bases). CDR3 sequence (DNA): TGTGCCAGCAGTTTAACAGGGACTGACTATGGCTACACCTTC. Its translation: CASSLTGTDYGYTF.